This is a list of T cell receptor beta chains from one sample in a study of shared clonotypes between healthy human individuals. Repertoires were generated with immunoSEQ multiplex PCR, while TCRdb's copy carries only in-frame clones and drops some. The table records some 2 million clones, approximately 95% of them present only once. Sequenced input: naive CD4+ T cells sorted from blood. Receptor source: a man aged 18-30 years in good health. CDR3s include the opening cysteine and the closing phenylalanine or tryptophan. A D gene is named only where the DNA matches it firmly. Clone size is not always given. Where it is, it says once, few, many or a class for expanded clones.

D gene	clone size	V gene	J gene	CDR3 protein	CDR3 DNA
.	.	TRBV7-2	TRBJ1-1	CASSTQATRVGPNTEAFF	TGTGCCAGCAGCACACAGGCCACGAGGGTCGGCCCGAACACTGAAGCTTTCTTT
TRBD1	.	TRBV19	TRBJ2-7	CASSWTGSSYEQYF	TGTGCCAGTAGTTGGACAGGGAGCTCCTACGAGCAGTACTTC
.	.	TRBV5-5	TRBJ2-5	CASSLGIQETQYF	TGTGCCAGCAGCTTGGGAATTCAAGAGACCCAGTACTTC
.	.	TRBV7-2	TRBJ2-1	CASSVLREQFF	TGTGCCAGCAGCGTACTCCGTGAGCAGTTCTTC
.	.	TRBV7-2	TRBJ2-5	CASSSGLARETQYF	TGTGCCAGCAGCTCGGGGCTAGCGCGGGAGACCCAGTACTTC
TRBD2	.	TRBV28	TRBJ2-1	CASSKTSGKSNEQFF	TGTGCCAGCAGCAAGACTAGCGGGAAATCCAATGAGCAGTTCTTC
TRBD2	.	TRBV10-3	TRBJ2-7	CAISGREGYEQYF	TGTGCCATCAGTGGTAGGGAGGGCTACGAGCAGTACTTC
TRBD1	.	TRBV6-5	TRBJ2-7	CASSYSGQGLSYEQYF	TGTGCCAGCAGTTACTCGGGACAGGGGCTATCCTACGAGCAGTACTTC
.	once	TRBV2	TRBJ2-4	CASSVSGAKNIQYF	TGTGCCAGCAGTGTTTCAGGGGCCAAAAACATTCAGTACTTC
.	.	TRBV6-6	TRBJ2-7	CASTRTPGYEQYF	TGTGCCAGCACTCGGACCCCCGGCTACGAGCAGTACTTC
TRBD2	.	TRBV6-5	TRBJ2-4	CASRPGGGAKNIQYF	TGTGCCAGCAGGCCCGGGGGAGGGGCAAAAAACATTCAGTACTTC
.	.	TRBV12-1	TRBJ1-4	CASSFDLSTAGEEKLFF	TGTGCCAGCAGCTTTGATTTGAGTACAGCGGGGGAGGAAAAACTGTTTTTT
TRBD1	.	TRBV5-1	TRBJ1-3	CASSIGGGGGNTIYF	TGCGCCAGCAGCATTGGAGGGGGCGGTGGAAACACCATATATTTT
TRBD2	once	TRBV19	TRBJ2-1	CASSPRTRSNEQFF	TGTGCCAGTAGTCCCCGGACTAGATCCAATGAGCAGTTCTTC
TRBD1	.	TRBV19	TRBJ2-7	CATTRTGGSYEQYF	TGTGCCACTACGAGGACAGGTGGAAGCTACGAGCAGTACTTC
TRBD2	.	TRBV5-4	TRBJ2-2	CASSTGTSGNTGELFF	TGTGCCAGCAGCACAGGGACTAGCGGGAACACCGGGGAGCTGTTTTTT
TRBD1	.	TRBV5-4	TRBJ1-2	CASSSGGQGFYGYTF	TGTGCCAGCAGTTCGGGGGGACAGGGTTTCTATGGCTACACCTTC
TRBD1	.	TRBV15	TRBJ1-5	CATSRDGWDSENGDQPQHF	TGTGCCACCAGCAGAGACGGGTGGGACAGTGAGAATGGGGATCAGCCCCAGCATTTT
.	.	TRBV12-5	TRBJ2-7	CASGLVKRGVQYF	TGTGCTAGTGGTTTGGTAAAGAGGGGTGTGCAGTACTTC
TRBD1	.	TRBV18	TRBJ2-7	CASSSGQGAREQYF	TGTGCCAGCTCATCGGGACAGGGGGCGCGTGAGCAGTACTTC
.	.	TRBV6-6	TRBJ1-1	CASTPQAGNTEAFF	TGTGCCAGCACCCCGCAGGCAGGGAACACTGAAGCTTTCTTT
.	.	TRBV12-2	TRBJ2-6	CASRTNIWRAGANVLTF	TGTGCAAGTCGCACAAACATATGGAGGGCTGGGGCCAACGTCCTGACTTTC
TRBD1	.	TRBV6-4	TRBJ2-7	CASSGLRAPGQGYEQYF	TGTGCCAGCAGTGGCTTACGAGCACCGGGACAGGGGTACGAGCAGTACTTC
TRBD1	.	TRBV4-3	TRBJ1-2	CASSQVPGQGTGYTF	TGCGCCAGCAGCCAAGTCCCGGGACAGGGGACTGGCTACACCTTC
TRBD1	.	TRBV30	TRBJ2-7	CAWRSGGGSYEQYF	TGTGCCTGGAGATCAGGGGGCGGCTCCTACGAGCAGTACTTC
.	.	TRBV4-1	TRBJ2-2	CASSPGTRLTGELFF	TGCGCCAGCAGCCCAGGGACACGACTCACCGGGGAGCTGTTTTTT
.	.	TRBV4-2	TRBJ1-2	CASSQDARPNYGYTF	TGTGCCAGCAGCCAAGATGCCAGGCCAAACTATGGCTACACCTTC
.	once	TRBV5-4	TRBJ1-2	CASSGTGLANYGYTF	TGTGCCAGCAGCGGTACAGGGCTAGCTAACTATGGCTACACCTTC
.	.	TRBV7-3	TRBJ1-2	CASNPNTVFYGYTF	TGTGCCAGCAACCCTAATACGGTGTTCTATGGCTACACCTTC
.	.	TRBV6-1	TRBJ2-1	CASSIRHWSYNEQFF	TGTGCCAGCAGCATTAGACACTGGTCATACAATGAGCAGTTCTTC
.	once	TRBV9	TRBJ2-7	CASSGEPGANPIEQYF	TGTGCCAGCAGCGGAGAACCGGGAGCCAACCCCATAGAGCAGTACTTC
.	.	TRBV2	TRBJ1-4	CASSEFGEKLFF	TGTGCCAGCAGTGAATTCGGAGAAAAACTGTTTTTT
.	.	TRBV29-1	TRBJ1-1	CSVDRRMNTEAFF	TGCAGCGTTGATCGCAGGATGAACACTGAAGCTTTCTTT
.	.	TRBV13	TRBJ1-2	CASVLRGGYGYTF	TGTGCCAGCGTACTGAGGGGCGGATATGGCTACACCTTC
.	.	TRBV28	TRBJ2-7	CASSLDRIPYEQYF	TGTGCCAGCAGTCTCGACAGGATACCCTACGAGCAGTACTTC
TRBD1	.	TRBV7-2	TRBJ2-5	CASATRQGFQETQYF	TGTGCCAGCGCGACGAGACAGGGGTTCCAAGAGACCCAGTACTTC
.	.	TRBV5-1	TRBJ2-7	CASSSIPEAFYEQYF	TGCGCCAGCAGCTCAATCCCTGAGGCCTTCTACGAGCAGTACTTC
TRBD1	.	TRBV6-1	TRBJ1-2	CASSDAGSGDRGLYGYTF	TGTGCCAGCAGTGATGCGGGTAGCGGGGACAGGGGGCTCTATGGCTACACCTTC
TRBD1	.	TRBV7-9	TRBJ2-7	CASSLTGTGTYF	TGTGCCAGCAGCTTAACTGGGACAGGGACGTACTTC
.	once	TRBV5-5	TRBJ1-1	CASSLYHGIEAFF	TGTGCCAGCAGCTTGTATCACGGAATTGAAGCTTTCTTT